This TCR beta chain was captured in a study of blood T cell repertoires in COVID-19. Original data processing: The assay estimated nucleated cells by amplifying reference gene primers. Only in-frame clones appear in the TCRdb table, and some are missing; sequencing was by immunoSEQ multiplex PCR. That table gives V, J and clone size, and the DNA gave D and trimming. Of under 300,000 clones listed, around 90% are singletons. Germline-derived CDR1 and CDR2 are MDHEN and SYDVKM. The CDR3 spans 17 residues. Trimming cost V 5 bases and J 2 bases; bases outside gene matches: 13. This sequence was found in a woman in her late teens or twenties who had recovered from COVID-19. This rearrangement joins TRBV28 to TRBJ1-1, with 8 bases matching TRBD1. Sample: PBMCs or T cells enriched from blood (not recorded which). The CDR3 DNA reads as TGTGCCAGCAGTCATACGGGACAGGACGTCGAAAACACTGAAGCTTTCTTT. Its translation is CASSHTGQDVENTEAFF.